This paragraph reports one T cell receptor (beta chain). The data were taken from a study of blood T cell repertoires in COVID-19. Across the whole study: The samples span acute and convalescent COVID-19 from the United States, Italy and Spain. Nucleic acid was either cDNA or gDNA, and it came from T cells, B-cell-depleted T cells, or PBMCs.

In germline, CDR1 is LNHDA, CDR2 SQIVND (reference sequence). This CDR3 has 12 residues. The junction had 2 bases not matched to a gene; V was cut back by 5 bases and J by 5 bases. Original processing methods: Reference gene primer amplification in the assay estimated nucleated cell counts. Profiling relied on immunoSEQ multiplex PCR, and the TCRdb table lists in-frame clones only, not all of them. V and J calls and clone size are copied from that table; D and trimming were computed from the DNA. The table lists fewer than 350,000 clones, about 86% of them singletons. V is TRBV19 and J is TRBJ2-5; 7 bases line up with TRBD2. What was sequenced was peripheral blood. This TCR derives from a woman aged 55-75 years with active or convalescent COVID-19. The CDR3 DNA reads TGTGCCAGTAGTCAGGGAGGGGAGACCCAGTACTTC. Translation: CASSQGGETQYF.